This T cell receptor (beta chain) was identified during a study of blood T cell repertoires in COVID-19. The repertoire was sequenced with immunoSEQ multiplex PCR; TCRdb's copy has only in-frame clones and lacks some. Here the sample spans a few hundred thousand clones, about 88% being singletons. The TCR comes from a woman between 40 and 50 years old who had recovered from COVID-19. Sequenced input: peripheral blood.

The CDR3 nucleotides read TGTGCCAGCAGCCAAGATAAAGCGGGAGGACGGCAGTTCTTC. Translation gives CASSQDKAGGRQFF. The rearrangement uses TRBV3-1 (or the pseudogene TRBV3-2) and TRBJ2-1; 9 bases align to TRBD2. The germline V gene encodes CDR1 LGHDT and CDR2 YNNKEL (reference sequence). This CDR3 contains 14 residues. Trimming removed 0 bases from V and 12 bases from J; junction bases left unmatched: 6.